Listed below are T cell receptor beta chains from one sample, sequenced in a study of blood T cell repertoires in COVID-19. Profiled with immunoSEQ multiplex PCR; TCRdb holds only in-frame clones, not every one. Among some 110,000 clones listed, roughly four fifths were seen once. Sequenced sample: peripheral blood. These receptors originate from a man aged 65 to 85 with acute or convalescent COVID-19. Each CDR3 is given with its conserved first and last residue. Size tells how often a clone was seen (once, few, many) or the class of an expanded clone, and some rows leave it out.

>TRBV18|TRBJ1-1|-
CASSPPRPGESTEAFF
>TRBV7-3|TRBJ2-1|-
CASKSGGSAEQFF
>TRBV7-3|TRBJ2-2|-
CASSPIAGRVTGELFF
>TRBV6-6|TRBJ2-7|-
CASSYTVGAYEQYF
>TRBV6-5|TRBJ2-1|once
CAASRSPGNEQFF
>TRBV4-2|TRBJ2-2|-
CASSQELNGELFF
>TRBV2|TRBJ1-4|-
CASSDGSTNEKLFF
>TRBV2|TRBJ2-7|-
CASSVPPNRETYEQYF
>TRBV27|TRBJ2-2|-
CASSLRTPGGNGELFF
>TRBV11-3|TRBJ2-2|-
CASSPISGSFTGELFF
>TRBV28|TRBJ1-1|-
CASSGRGTMNTEAFF
>TRBV21-1|TRBJ1-2|-
CAFRRGASYGYTF
>TRBV6-5|TRBJ2-7|-
CASSYFDSYEQYF
>TRBV2|TRBJ1-1|-
CASAERVVLNTEAFF
>TRBV20-1|TRBJ2-3|-
CSASNTISTDTQYF
>TRBV18|TRBJ1-1|-
CASSPGTGVNTEAFF
>TRBV24-1|TRBJ2-3|-
CATSDLEGDRDTQYF
>TRBV18|TRBJ2-2|-
CASSPRVVRQGSTGELFF
>TRBV12-3/TRBV12-4|TRBJ1-4|-
CASSSSREKLFF
>TRBV5-1|TRBJ2-5|-
CASSPGQPQETQYF
>TRBV19|TRBJ2-1|-
CASSPRIDSIRRFF
>TRBV7-9|TRBJ2-7|-
CASSARGEVYYEQYF
>TRBV24-1|TRBJ2-1|-
CATSEPWDRGSDEQFF
>TRBV6-5|TRBJ2-7|-
CASSSRTGVGHEQYF
>TRBV6-1|TRBJ1-2|-
CASSEAAGTPYGYTF
>TRBV29-1|TRBJ1-1|few
CSVVAWGTPRAFF
>TRBV27|TRBJ2-5|-
CASSNFYTTGVSETQYF
>TRBV24-1|TRBJ2-3|-
CATSDIAGGGDTQYF
>TRBV27|TRBJ1-1|-
CASSLGGASNTEAFF
>TRBV10-1|TRBJ1-4|-
CASSPRQGEGEKLFF
>TRBV30|TRBJ2-1|-
CAWTAGGGNEQFF
>TRBV7-2|TRBJ1-2|-
CASTRDRLYGYTF
>TRBV3-1/TRBV3-2|TRBJ1-1|-
CASSQGSVMNTEAFF
>TRBV3-1/TRBV3-2|TRBJ2-7|-
CASSQSPGGPQYF
>TRBV10-3|TRBJ2-7|-
CAISESGGGGYEQYF
>TRBV19|TRBJ1-1|-
CATRPQGTEAFF
>TRBV5-1|TRBJ1-1|-
CASSSGPGGRNTEAFF
>TRBV6-5|TRBJ1-2|-
CASRRQGSYGYTF
>TRBV6-1|TRBJ2-7|-
CASSQGANEQYF
>TRBV28|TRBJ1-2|-
CASSPVGGVVNYGYTF
>TRBV4-1|TRBJ2-7|few
CASSQGDRGFEQYF
>TRBV28|TRBJ2-1|few
CASSLLAGPYNEQFF
>TRBV19|TRBJ2-4|-
CASSIPGINIQYF
>TRBV5-4|TRBJ1-3|-
CASSFGGVTGNTIYF
>TRBV6-1|TRBJ2-4|-
CASSETGDGLNQYF
>TRBV27|TRBJ2-1|once
CASSLVRASYNEQFF
>TRBV5-1|TRBJ2-3|-
CASSLGGPSTDTQYF
>TRBV6-6|TRBJ2-1|-
CASSYLSGRGADEQFF
>TRBV4-2|TRBJ1-2|-
CASSQDLRTAEHGYTF
>TRBV9|TRBJ2-1|-
CASSVATSTPGEQFF
>TRBV7-3|TRBJ2-1|-
CASSYEGQGNNEQFF
>TRBV7-9|TRBJ2-1|-
CASSRQPLAGSGNEQFF
>TRBV6-5|TRBJ1-5|-
CASSYSMGQGLGPQHF
>TRBV28|TRBJ1-6|-
CASSFYNNSPLHF
>TRBV2|TRBJ2-3|-
CASSGRGGSTDTQYF